This T cell receptor beta chain was documented in a study of T cell repertoires in cytomegalovirus infection. Turning to the study itself: An indication of both CMV infection and matching HLA type came from public TCR beta signatures.

Concerning this clonotype: The antigen remains unidentified.

TCRdb re-analysed the reads in MiXCR, keeping a single row per CDR3 protein. The repertoire consists of about 570,000 distinct CDR3 sequences, with approximately 40% occurring once and the leading ten covering about 48%. The source material was cultured PBMCs, sampled from culture after CMV antigen stimulation. The source of this sequence is a human donor in good health (CMV status not recorded). Some clones in this sample may be carry-over from other donors' samples.

The CDR3 nucleotides read TGCGCCAGCAGCCAAGATTGGCGGGGAACTAGCACAGATACGCAGTATTTT. Its translation is CASSQDWRGTSTDTQYF. The gene calls are TRBV4-3 and TRBJ2-3; possible D gene TRBD2, 6 bases. CDR1 and CDR2 (germline): LGHNA, YSLEER. The CDR3 loop spans 17 amino acids. V lost 0 bases and J lost 0, with 13 bases in between.